These T cell receptor beta chains were read from a single sample in a study of memory CD4+ T cells and cytomegalovirus serostatus. This table comes from immunoSEQ multiplex PCR, and its TCRdb copy is limited to in-frame clones, with some not included. Counted here are about 52,000 clones, roughly three quarters occurring once; the ten biggest clones make up less than 1%. The sequencing input was memory CD4+ T cells from blood. The receptor set was obtained from an adult in good health and CMV-seronegative. CDR3s include the opening cysteine and the closing phenylalanine or tryptophan. D genes are given only for firm matches. Size is omitted from some rows. Given values are once, few, many or a class for expanded clones.

J gene: TRBJ2-1; V gene: TRBV2; clone size: NA; D gene: TRBD2; CDR3 protein: CARGLAGGHNEQFF; CDR3 DNA: TGTGCCAGAGGACTAGCTGGAGGCCACAATGAGCAGTTCTTC
J gene: TRBJ2-2; V gene: TRBV2; clone size: NA; D gene: TRBD1; CDR3 protein: CASSRTGGKLFF; CDR3 DNA: TGTGCCAGCAGTAGGACAGGGGGCAAGCTGTTTTTT
J gene: TRBJ2-7; V gene: TRBV27; clone size: few; D gene: NA; CDR3 protein: CASSPRPQGGHEQYF; CDR3 DNA: TGTGCCAGCAGTCCACGACCTCAGGGGGGCCACGAGCAGTACTTC
J gene: TRBJ2-1; V gene: TRBV18; clone size: NA; D gene: NA; CDR3 protein: CASSPDRLYNEQFF; CDR3 DNA: TGTGCCAGCTCACCCGACAGACTTTACAATGAGCAGTTCTTC
J gene: TRBJ1-5; V gene: TRBV6-1; clone size: NA; D gene: NA; CDR3 protein: CASSGQGISQPQHF; CDR3 DNA: TGTGCCAGCTCGGGCCAGGGGATTTCTCAGCCCCAGCATTTT
J gene: TRBJ1-2; V gene: TRBV28; clone size: few; D gene: TRBD1; CDR3 protein: CASSFPRGPGYGYTF; CDR3 DNA: TGTGCCAGCAGTTTTCCCAGGGGGCCGGGCTATGGCTACACCTTC
J gene: TRBJ1-2; V gene: TRBV7-8; clone size: NA; D gene: NA; CDR3 protein: CASNRLGHSRTGYTF; CDR3 DNA: TGTGCCAGCAACCGCCTTGGACATTCCAGGACGGGCTACACCTTC
J gene: TRBJ2-4; V gene: TRBV29-1; clone size: few; D gene: TRBD1; CDR3 protein: CSAGDSKNIQYF; CDR3 DNA: TGCAGCGCTGGGGACAGCAAAAACATTCAGTACTTC
J gene: TRBJ2-7; V gene: TRBV6-6; clone size: few; D gene: TRBD2; CDR3 protein: CASSYLGGGFVEQYF; CDR3 DNA: TGTGCCAGCAGTTACCTGGGCGGGGGTTTTGTCGAGCAGTACTTC
J gene: TRBJ1-4; V gene: TRBV5-1; clone size: NA; D gene: NA; CDR3 protein: CASSDGQKYEKLFF; CDR3 DNA: TGCGCCAGCAGCGACGGACAGAAGTATGAAAAACTGTTTTTT
J gene: TRBJ2-7; V gene: TRBV5-4; clone size: NA; D gene: NA; CDR3 protein: CASSPPGTYEQYF; CDR3 DNA: TGTGCCAGCAGCCCCCCGGGCACCTACGAGCAGTACTTC
J gene: TRBJ2-1; V gene: TRBV4-2; clone size: NA; D gene: NA; CDR3 protein: CASSQIPSGYNEQFF; CDR3 DNA: TGTGCCAGCAGCCAAATCCCCTCCGGATACAATGAGCAGTTCTTC
J gene: TRBJ1-1; V gene: TRBV7-8; clone size: NA; D gene: TRBD1; CDR3 protein: CASSPGSGGGYAFF; CDR3 DNA: TGTGCCAGCAGCCCAGGGTCGGGAGGGGGCTACGCTTTCTTT
J gene: TRBJ1-5; V gene: TRBV19; clone size: NA; D gene: NA; CDR3 protein: CASRGAGQIHSNQPQHF; CDR3 DNA: TGTGCCAGTAGAGGGGCAGGACAGATCCATAGCAATCAGCCCCAGCATTTT
J gene: TRBJ1-5; V gene: TRBV2; clone size: NA; D gene: TRBD1; CDR3 protein: CASSAGGPQPQHF; CDR3 DNA: TGTGCCAGCAGTGCAGGGGGGCCCCAGCCCCAGCATTTT
J gene: TRBJ2-1; V gene: TRBV7-9; clone size: NA; D gene: TRBD2; CDR3 protein: CASSPGLAGDNEQFF; CDR3 DNA: TGTGCCAGCAGCCCAGGACTAGCGGGGGACAATGAGCAGTTCTTC
J gene: TRBJ2-1; V gene: TRBV2; clone size: NA; D gene: NA; CDR3 protein: CASRIFDNEQFF; CDR3 DNA: TGTGCCAGCAGGATTTTTGACAATGAGCAGTTCTTC
J gene: TRBJ1-4; V gene: TRBV5-5; clone size: NA; D gene: NA; CDR3 protein: CASSQTVNEKLFF; CDR3 DNA: TGTGCCAGCAGCCAGACAGTTAATGAAAAACTGTTTTTT
J gene: TRBJ2-3; V gene: TRBV7-2; clone size: NA; D gene: TRBD1; CDR3 protein: CASSLGTGTGFTDTQYF; CDR3 DNA: TGTGCCAGCAGCTTAGGGACCGGGACAGGGTTCACAGATACGCAGTATTTT
J gene: TRBJ1-4; V gene: TRBV19; clone size: NA; D gene: NA; CDR3 protein: CASSEVNPSRKEKLFF; CDR3 DNA: TGTGCCAGTAGTGAGGTCAACCCGTCACGGAAGGAAAAACTGTTTTTT
J gene: TRBJ2-3; V gene: TRBV7-2; clone size: NA; D gene: TRBD2; CDR3 protein: CASSDPRRAGGPTDTQYF; CDR3 DNA: TGTGCCAGCAGCGACCCCAGGCGAGCGGGGGGGCCCACAGATACGCAGTATTTT
J gene: TRBJ2-1; V gene: TRBV5-4; clone size: NA; D gene: NA; CDR3 protein: CASSSPYNEQFF; CDR3 DNA: TGTGCCAGCAGCTCACCCTACAATGAGCAGTTCTTC
J gene: TRBJ1-5; V gene: TRBV6-1; clone size: few; D gene: NA; CDR3 protein: CASRQIVGYLQPQHF; CDR3 DNA: TGTGCCAGCAGGCAAATAGTAGGATATCTCCAGCCCCAGCATTTT
J gene: TRBJ2-1; V gene: TRBV5-1; clone size: NA; D gene: NA; CDR3 protein: CASSPGGFNEQFF; CDR3 DNA: TGCGCCAGCAGCCCCGGGGGCTTTAATGAGCAGTTCTTC
J gene: TRBJ1-1; V gene: TRBV30; clone size: NA; D gene: TRBD1; CDR3 protein: CAWIRDRGNTEAFF; CDR3 DNA: TGTGCCTGGATCCGGGACAGGGGGAACACTGAAGCTTTCTTT
J gene: TRBJ2-1; V gene: TRBV7-2; clone size: NA; D gene: TRBD2; CDR3 protein: CASSLAASGFPFF; CDR3 DNA: TGTGCCAGCAGCTTAGCTGCTAGCGGGTTTCCGTTCTTC
J gene: TRBJ2-7; V gene: TRBV29-1; clone size: NA; D gene: NA; CDR3 protein: CSVAGLYEQYF; CDR3 DNA: TGCAGCGTTGCTGGTCTCTACGAGCAGTACTTC